This entry features one TCR beta chain sequence. The PCR contained 60 Vbeta and 13 Jbeta primers. Repertoires were generated with immunoSEQ multiplex PCR, while TCRdb's copy carries only in-frame clones and drops some. The sample contains 100,000 to 150,000 clones, 81% of which appear only once. These data originate in a study of cytomegalovirus exposure and HLA in healthy donors. This CDR3 is 15 amino acids long. CDR1 LNHNV and CDR2 YYDKDF come from the germline V gene (reference sequence). V lost 4 bases, J lost 4 bases, and 7 bases stayed unmatched. The TCR sequence derives from a man between 18 and 35 years old in good health and CMV-seropositive. Sequenced input: PBMCs. The chain links TRBV15 to TRBJ2-5; 9 bases map to TRBD2. CDR3 loop: CATSTAGGLTETQYF. CDR3 sequence (DNA): TGTGCCACCAGCACCGCGGGAGGGCTCACAGAGACCCAGTACTTC.